These T cell receptor beta chains were read from a single sample in a study of blood T cell repertoires in COVID-19. Method: immunoSEQ multiplex PCR; TCRdb's copy keeps in-frame clones and lacks some. Of about 59,000 clones in the sample, about 90% were seen once. The specimen was peripheral blood. Receptors originate from an elderly man in a cohort sampled during active COVID-19. Both conserved end residues are part of each CDR3. The order of the fields is V gene, D gene, clone size, J gene, CDR3 DNA, CDR3 protein. A D gene is named only where the DNA matches it firmly. Clone size appears in some rows only: once, few, many, or a class for an expanded clone.

v_call: TRBV3-1/TRBV3-2
d_call: -
clone_size: -
j_call: TRBJ2-7
cdr3_nt: TGTGCCAGCAGCCAAGCTGGGCAGCTACAGTCCTACGAGCAGTACTTC
cdr3_aa: CASSQAGQLQSYEQYF

v_call: TRBV6-6
d_call: TRBD1
clone_size: -
j_call: TRBJ1-1
cdr3_nt: TGTGCCAGCAACGCACAGGGGATCACTGAAGCTTTCTTT
cdr3_aa: CASNAQGITEAFF

v_call: TRBV5-6
d_call: TRBD1
clone_size: few
j_call: TRBJ1-2
cdr3_nt: TGTGCCAGCAGCTTGGCAGGGGGCAGAGGCTACACCTTC
cdr3_aa: CASSLAGGRGYTF

v_call: TRBV6-5
d_call: TRBD1
clone_size: -
j_call: TRBJ2-2
cdr3_nt: TGTGCCAGCAGGAGGACAGGACCCCAAGGCGGGGAGCTGTTTTTT
cdr3_aa: CASRRTGPQGGELFF

v_call: TRBV7-8
d_call: -
clone_size: -
j_call: TRBJ2-5
cdr3_nt: TGTGCCAGCAGCTTAGGTCGGCTAGCGTGGGTGGAGACCCAGTACTTC
cdr3_aa: CASSLGRLAWVETQYF

v_call: TRBV19
d_call: TRBD1
clone_size: -
j_call: TRBJ2-3
cdr3_nt: TGTGCCAGTAGACTAGGTCGGGACAGAGATACGCAGTATTTT
cdr3_aa: CASRLGRDRDTQYF

v_call: TRBV19
d_call: -
clone_size: -
j_call: TRBJ1-4
cdr3_nt: TGTGCCAGTAGTATCTCCAGGGGAACCGAAAAACTGTTTTTT
cdr3_aa: CASSISRGTEKLFF

v_call: TRBV10-3
d_call: -
clone_size: -
j_call: TRBJ2-3
cdr3_nt: TGTGCCATCGGAGGGGATGAAGATACGCAGTATTTT
cdr3_aa: CAIGGDEDTQYF

v_call: TRBV2
d_call: -
clone_size: -
j_call: TRBJ1-1
cdr3_nt: TGTGCCAGTTGTTCGGACACTGAAGCTTTCTTT
cdr3_aa: CASCSDTEAFF

v_call: TRBV20-1
d_call: -
clone_size: -
j_call: TRBJ2-7
cdr3_nt: TGCAGTGCTGGACAGCTAGCCGAGCAGTACTTC
cdr3_aa: CSAGQLAEQYF

v_call: TRBV6-4
d_call: -
clone_size: -
j_call: TRBJ2-3
cdr3_nt: TGTGCCAGCAGTTTGCAGCCGGGACAAGGGGATACGCAGTATTTT
cdr3_aa: CASSLQPGQGDTQYF

v_call: TRBV6-4
d_call: -
clone_size: -
j_call: TRBJ2-7
cdr3_nt: TGTGCCAGCAGTGACAGGCGGGACCCCTTTTGCGAGCAGTACTTC
cdr3_aa: CASSDRRDPFCEQYF

v_call: TRBV3-1/TRBV3-2
d_call: TRBD2
clone_size: -
j_call: TRBJ2-1
cdr3_nt: TGTGCCAGCAGCCAAGATGTGACTAGCGGGGGACCCTCCTACAATGAGCAGTTCTTC
cdr3_aa: CASSQDVTSGGPSYNEQFF

v_call: TRBV5-5
d_call: TRBD2
clone_size: -
j_call: TRBJ2-7
cdr3_nt: TGTGCCAGCAGCGCAAGCGTCGCGGGAGCGTACCACCCCTACGAGCAGTACTTC
cdr3_aa: CASSASVAGAYHPYEQYF

v_call: TRBV6-5
d_call: -
clone_size: -
j_call: TRBJ2-2
cdr3_nt: TGTGCCACACGACAGGCGACCGGGGAGCTGTTTTTT
cdr3_aa: CATRQATGELFF

v_call: TRBV27
d_call: -
clone_size: few
j_call: TRBJ2-2
cdr3_nt: TGTGCCAGCAGTTGGGAGGTGACCGGGGAGCTGTTTTTT
cdr3_aa: CASSWEVTGELFF

v_call: TRBV10-1
d_call: TRBD1
clone_size: -
j_call: TRBJ2-5
cdr3_nt: TGCGCCAGCAGCCCCGGGACAGGGTTACAAGAGACCCAGTACTTC
cdr3_aa: CASSPGTGLQETQYF

v_call: TRBV10-3
d_call: -
clone_size: -
j_call: TRBJ1-1
cdr3_nt: TGTGCCACACGGACGGAGGGGAACGGCAGGGAAGCTTTCTTT
cdr3_aa: CATRTEGNGREAFF

v_call: TRBV21-1
d_call: -
clone_size: -
j_call: TRBJ1-1
cdr3_nt: TGTGCCAGCAGCAAAGCCGGAGGGAAGAACACTGAAGCTTTCTTT
cdr3_aa: CASSKAGGKNTEAFF

v_call: TRBV18
d_call: TRBD2
clone_size: -
j_call: TRBJ2-1
cdr3_nt: TGTGCCAGCTCACAAGGGACTAGCGGATTCTCCTACAATGAGCAGTTCTTC
cdr3_aa: CASSQGTSGFSYNEQFF

v_call: TRBV6-7
d_call: TRBD2
clone_size: -
j_call: TRBJ2-3
cdr3_nt: TGTGCCAGCAGTTCCGGGACTAGCGGGGGGCCAGATACGCAGTATTTT
cdr3_aa: CASSSGTSGGPDTQYF

v_call: TRBV14
d_call: TRBD1
clone_size: -
j_call: TRBJ1-6
cdr3_nt: TGTGCCAGCAGCCAAAGGACTCCGGGACAGGGAGTTTCACCCCTCCACTTT
cdr3_aa: CASSQRTPGQGVSPLHF

v_call: TRBV7-2
d_call: -
clone_size: -
j_call: TRBJ1-2
cdr3_nt: TGTGCCAGCAGCCTGGACTCCTATGGCTACACCTTC
cdr3_aa: CASSLDSYGYTF

v_call: TRBV19
d_call: -
clone_size: -
j_call: TRBJ2-1
cdr3_nt: TGTGCCAGTAGAGTATCTGGCGGGCTCTCCAATGAGCAGTTCTTC
cdr3_aa: CASRVSGGLSNEQFF

v_call: TRBV6-2/TRBV6-3
d_call: TRBD1
clone_size: -
j_call: TRBJ1-5
cdr3_nt: TGTGCCAGCAGTCGGACAGGGCAGGGGAATCAGCCCCAGCATTTT
cdr3_aa: CASSRTGQGNQPQHF

v_call: TRBV11-2
d_call: TRBD1
clone_size: -
j_call: TRBJ2-2
cdr3_nt: TGTGCCAGCAGCGAACAGGGGGCGGACACCGGGGAGCTGTTTTTT
cdr3_aa: CASSEQGADTGELFF

v_call: TRBV6-5
d_call: TRBD1
clone_size: -
j_call: TRBJ1-6
cdr3_nt: TGTGCCAGCAGTTACGTGGGGACAGGAGATTCACCCCTCCACTTT
cdr3_aa: CASSYVGTGDSPLHF

v_call: TRBV9
d_call: TRBD2
clone_size: -
j_call: TRBJ2-3
cdr3_nt: TGTGCCAGCAGCCTCGGGGTAGCGGGGGGTCTCACAGATACGCAGTATTTT
cdr3_aa: CASSLGVAGGLTDTQYF

v_call: TRBV30
d_call: -
clone_size: -
j_call: TRBJ1-2
cdr3_nt: TGTGCCTGGAGTCGACGGACTCCTAACTATGGCTACACCTTC
cdr3_aa: CAWSRRTPNYGYTF

v_call: TRBV6-1
d_call: -
clone_size: -
j_call: TRBJ1-1
cdr3_nt: TGTGCCAGCAGTGAAGCAGTACAGGGTATTGCAGCTTTCTTT
cdr3_aa: CASSEAVQGIAAFF

v_call: TRBV11-3
d_call: -
clone_size: -
j_call: TRBJ1-6
cdr3_nt: TGTGCCAGCAGCTCAGGGGTAAGGGCACCCCTCCACTTT
cdr3_aa: CASSSGVRAPLHF

v_call: TRBV24-1
d_call: TRBD1
clone_size: -
j_call: TRBJ2-5
cdr3_nt: TGTGCCACCAGTGACCCTGGGACAGGACAAGAGACCCAGTACTTC
cdr3_aa: CATSDPGTGQETQYF

v_call: TRBV19
d_call: -
clone_size: once
j_call: TRBJ2-2
cdr3_nt: TGTGCCAGTAGTATCTCCGGGACTCCCAAGCTGTTTTTT
cdr3_aa: CASSISGTPKLFF

v_call: TRBV9
d_call: -
clone_size: -
j_call: TRBJ1-6
cdr3_nt: TGTGCCAGCAGCGTAGGGGCCTCCTATAATTCACCCCTCCACTTT
cdr3_aa: CASSVGASYNSPLHF

v_call: TRBV19
d_call: -
clone_size: -
j_call: TRBJ1-1
cdr3_nt: TGTGCCAGCCGTGACATGCGCACTGAAGCTTTCTTT
cdr3_aa: CASRDMRTEAFF

v_call: TRBV7-2
d_call: -
clone_size: -
j_call: TRBJ1-4
cdr3_nt: TGTGCCAGCAGCCCAACAGGGCTCACTGAAAAACTGTTTTTT
cdr3_aa: CASSPTGLTEKLFF

v_call: TRBV5-4
d_call: -
clone_size: -
j_call: TRBJ2-5
cdr3_nt: TGTGCCAGCAGCTTGGGACGGGAGAGTTTGGAGACCCAGTACTTC
cdr3_aa: CASSLGRESLETQYF